This TCR beta chain was sequenced in a study of T cells in Graves' hyperthyroidism and ophthalmopathy. Amplification targeted TCR beta CDR3 regions from RNA transcripts. Initially, a first-round RT-PCR of the TCR CDR3 employed the HTBI primer set. TCRdb itself ran the multiplex PCR reads through MiXCR, one entry per CDR3 protein. The sample yields 400,000 to 550,000 distinct CDR3 sequences, around 24% seen once. CDR3 size: 15 residues. Germline V lookup: CDR1 DFQATT, CDR2 SNEGSKA (reference sequence). Trimming took 6 bases from V and 8 from J, leaving 25 bases between them. This clonotype occurred once.

Sequenced material: blood. This sequence joins TRBV20-1 and TRBJ1-2; D possibly corresponds to TRBD1 (6 bases). The source is a woman aged 25 to 45 with Graves' ophthalmopathy. The CDR3 region has the DNA TGCAGTGCCGTTCTGCGGCAGGGGTCCAGCGGGGGCTACACCTTC. This codes for CSAVLRQGSSGGYTF.